The clone carrying this T cell receptor (beta chain) was counted ten times or more. As yet, its antigen is unknown. TCRdb reprocessed the 5' RACE reads with MiXCR, giving one entry per CDR3 protein. The repertoire holds a few hundred thousand distinct CDR3 sequences, with roughly 4% as singletons. This specimen comes from a study of T cells after yellow fever vaccination. Regarding the study as a whole: High-abundance clonotypes from the bulk population could contaminate FACS-sorted repertoires.

Germline V gene sequence: CDR1 DFQATT, CDR2 SNEGSKA (reference sequence). There are 12 residues in the CDR3. The trim removed 7 bases at V and 2 bases at J, leaving 4 bases unmatched. This chain joins TRBV20-1 and TRBJ2-7, with TRBD1 matching over 8 bases. This sequence was found in a man younger than 35 who received the YFV17D yellow fever vaccine. Here the sequenced sample was PBMCs, taken on the day of the yellow fever booster vaccination. The CDR3 bases are TGCAGTGGGAACAGGGGGGCCTACGAGCAGTACTTC. This codes for CSGNRGAYEQYF.